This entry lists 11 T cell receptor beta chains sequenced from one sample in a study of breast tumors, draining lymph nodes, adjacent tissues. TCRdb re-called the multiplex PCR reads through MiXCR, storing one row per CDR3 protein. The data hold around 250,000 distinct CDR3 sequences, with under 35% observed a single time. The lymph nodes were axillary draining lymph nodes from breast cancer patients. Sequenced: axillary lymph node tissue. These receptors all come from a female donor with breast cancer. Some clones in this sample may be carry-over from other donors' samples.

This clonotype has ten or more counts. CDR3 in amino acids: CASSLGGVGRVNTGELFF. The CDR3 nucleotides read TGTGCCAGCAGCTTAGGGGGAGTAGGCAGAGTGAACACCGGGGAGCTGTTTTTT. The chain is built from TRBV7-3 and TRBJ2-2, with D perhaps given as TRBD1 or TRBD2 (5 bases each). The CDR3 contains 18 residues. Looked up from germline, CDR1 is SGHTA and CDR2 is FQGTGA. The ends were cut back, 2 bases at V and 1 base at J, with 17 bases in the middle.

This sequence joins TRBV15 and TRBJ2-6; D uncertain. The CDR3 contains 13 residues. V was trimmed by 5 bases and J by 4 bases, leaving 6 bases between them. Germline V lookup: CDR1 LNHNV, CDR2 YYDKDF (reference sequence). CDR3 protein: CATSGPGANVLTF. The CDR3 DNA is TGTGCCACCAGCGGACCGGGGGCCAACGTCCTGACTTTC.

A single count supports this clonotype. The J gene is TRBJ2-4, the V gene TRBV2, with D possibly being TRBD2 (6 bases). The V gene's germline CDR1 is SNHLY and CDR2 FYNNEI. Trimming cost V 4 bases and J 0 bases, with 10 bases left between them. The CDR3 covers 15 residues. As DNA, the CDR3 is TGTGCCAGCAGTGGGATGGGACTAGCCAAAAACATTCAGTACTTC. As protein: CASSGMGLAKNIQYF. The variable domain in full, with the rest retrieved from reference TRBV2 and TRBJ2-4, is EPEVTQTPSHQVTQMGQEVILRCVPISNHLYFYWYRQILGQKVEFLVSFYNNEISEKSEIFDDQFSVERPDGSNFTLKIRSTKLEDSAMYFCASSGMGLAKNIQYFGAGTRLSVL.

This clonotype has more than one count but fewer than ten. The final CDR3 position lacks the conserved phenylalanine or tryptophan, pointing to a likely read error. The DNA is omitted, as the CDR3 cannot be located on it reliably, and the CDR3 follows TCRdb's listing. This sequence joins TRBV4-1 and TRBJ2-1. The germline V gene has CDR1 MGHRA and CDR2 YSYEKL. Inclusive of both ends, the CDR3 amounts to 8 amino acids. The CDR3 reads CASSQDHL.

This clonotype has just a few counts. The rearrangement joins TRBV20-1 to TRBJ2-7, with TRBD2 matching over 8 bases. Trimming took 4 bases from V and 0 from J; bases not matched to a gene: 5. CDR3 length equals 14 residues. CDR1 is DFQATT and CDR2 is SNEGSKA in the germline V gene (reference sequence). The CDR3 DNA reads TGCAGTGCTACCTCCGGGACTAGCTCCTACGAGCAGTACTTC. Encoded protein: CSATSGTSSYEQYF.

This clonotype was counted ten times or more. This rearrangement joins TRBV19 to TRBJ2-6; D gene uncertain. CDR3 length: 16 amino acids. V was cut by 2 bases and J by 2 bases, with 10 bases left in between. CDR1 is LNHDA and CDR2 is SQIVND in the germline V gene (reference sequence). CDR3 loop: CASSITSSPGANVLTF. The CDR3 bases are TGTGCCAGTAGTATAACCAGCTCCCCTGGGGCCAACGTCCTGACTTTC.

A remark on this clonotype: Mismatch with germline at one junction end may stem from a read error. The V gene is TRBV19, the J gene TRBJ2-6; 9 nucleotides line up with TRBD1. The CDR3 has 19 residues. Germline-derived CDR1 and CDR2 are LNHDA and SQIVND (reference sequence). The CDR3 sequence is CASSTPSGQGRVGTNVLTF. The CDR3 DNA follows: TGTGCCAGTAGTACCCCCTCGGGACAGGGTCGTGTTGGGACCAACGTCCTGACTTTC. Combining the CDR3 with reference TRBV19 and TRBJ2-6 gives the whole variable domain DGGITQSPKYLFRKEGQNVTLSCEQNLNHDAMYWYRQDPGQGLRLIYYSQIVNDFQKGDIAEGYSVSREKKESFPLTVTSAQKNPTAFYLCASSTPSGQGRVGTNVLTFGAGSRLTVL.

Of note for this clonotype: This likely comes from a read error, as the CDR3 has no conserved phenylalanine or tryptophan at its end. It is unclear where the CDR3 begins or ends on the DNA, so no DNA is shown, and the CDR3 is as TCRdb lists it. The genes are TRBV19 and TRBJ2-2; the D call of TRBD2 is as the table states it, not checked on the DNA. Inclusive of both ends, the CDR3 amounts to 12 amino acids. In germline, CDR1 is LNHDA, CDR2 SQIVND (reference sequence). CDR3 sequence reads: CASSLTGTSTAD.

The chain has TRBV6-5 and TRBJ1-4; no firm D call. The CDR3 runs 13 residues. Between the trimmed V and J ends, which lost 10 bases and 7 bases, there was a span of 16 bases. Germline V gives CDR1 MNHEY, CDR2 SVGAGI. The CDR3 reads CATHPWGSEKLFF. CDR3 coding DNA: TGTGCCACCCACCCCTGGGGTTCTGAAAAACTGTTTTTT.

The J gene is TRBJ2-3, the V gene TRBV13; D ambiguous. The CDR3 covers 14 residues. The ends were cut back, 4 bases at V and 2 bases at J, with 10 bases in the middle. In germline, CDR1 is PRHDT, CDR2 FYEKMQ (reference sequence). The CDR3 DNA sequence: TGTGCCAGCAGCTCGCACAGTAACACAGATACGCAGTATTTT. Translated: CASSSHSNTDTQYF.

CDR3 coding DNA: TGTGCCACCAGCAGAGATTCAGGGAACTATGGCTACACCTTC. Translating it yields CATSRDSGNYGYTF. This chain links TRBV15 with TRBJ1-2; D possibly corresponds to TRBD1 (5 bases). Germline V gives CDR1 LNHNV, CDR2 YYDKDF (reference sequence). Trimming stripped 0 bases from V and 2 bases from J, with 7 bases between. The CDR3 contains 14 residues.